Following are 8 T cell receptor beta chains from one sample sequenced in a study of metastatic and nonmetastatic thyroid tumors (dated by TCRdb to about 2020). Library method: PCR. Data came from an Illumina HiSeq 4000. TCRdb reanalyzed the raw reads on its own, using fastp at Q25 for trimming and MiXCR for clone calling, and kept in-frame beta chains. The sample includes 15,000 or so clones, with around 23% observed a single time. The top ten constitute 7.7% of the sample. None of the patients had been given any treatment before thyroid surgery. Sequenced material: tumor tissue. All receptors come from a female donor with papillary thyroid cancer or a benign thyroid nodule (not recorded which). Some clones in this sample may be carry-over from other donors' samples.

The chain employs TRBV2 and TRBJ2-7; 7 bases are a match to TRBD2. Trimming removed 6 bases from V and 5 bases from J; junction bases left unmatched: 31. There are 21 residues in the CDR3. The germline V gene encodes CDR1 SNHLY and CDR2 FYNNEI. The CDR3 loop reads CASRRIPYWGGSSSEPNEQYF. The CDR3 DNA reads as TGTGCCAGCAGGCGAATCCCTTACTGGGGCGGGAGTAGTAGTGAACCTAACGAGCAGTACTTC. Variable domain in full (rest from reference TRBV2 and TRBJ2-7): EPEVTQTPSHQVTQMGQEVILRCVPISNHLYFYWYRQILGQKVEFLVSFYNNEISEKSEIFDDQFSVERPDGSNFTLKIRSTKLEDSAMYFCASRRIPYWGGSSSEPNEQYFGPGTRLTVT.

In this sample, this clone turned up a few times. This sequence joins TRBV12-3 or TRBV12-4 and TRBJ1-5; D remains ambiguous. This CDR3 has 14 amino acids. V lost 3 bases and J 0 bases, leaving 6 bases between the germline ends. The CDR3: CASSFGYSNQPQHF. CDR3 DNA: TGTGCCAGCAGTTTTGGTTATAGCAATCAGCCCCAGCATTTT.

This clone was counted ten times or more. This chain uses TRBV5-1 with TRBJ1-3; TRBD1 might be the D (5 bases). In germline, CDR1 is SGHRS, CDR2 YFSETQ. With 4 bases removed from V and 0 bases from J, the gap between germline ends came to 14 bases. This CDR3 is built from 16 residues. In DNA form, the CDR3 reads TGCGCCAGCAGCCCTGGGGGGGGTGGCTCTGGAAACACCATATATTTT. This encodes CASSPGGGGSGNTIYF.

In this sample, this clone turned up many times. Other DNA sequences in this sample translate to the same CDR3. The V gene is TRBV27, the J gene TRBJ1-1; unclear D gene. The CDR3 runs to 14 residues. The V gene lost 4 bases and the J gene lost 9 bases, with 18 bases spanning the gap. Per the germline V gene, CDR1 is MNHEY and CDR2 is SMNVEV (reference sequence). For the CDR3, the DNA is TGTGCCAGCAGTTCTTATTCTTCGACGGCCCAAGCTTTCTTT. Protein: CASSSYSSTAQAFF.

The rearrangement uses TRBV20-1 and TRBJ2-1; D possibly matches TRBD1 or TRBD2 (5 bases each). The CDR3 is 18 residues long. The V gene's germline CDR1 is DFQATT and CDR2 SNEGSKA (reference sequence). Trimming removed 0 bases from V and 0 bases from J, with 18 bases in between. The CDR3 DNA reads TGCAGTGCTAGAGATGGGACGAGTCCCGACAGCTCCTACAATGAGCAGTTCTTC. This codes for CSARDGTSPDSSYNEQFF.

This clone has at least ten counts. The gene calls are TRBV20-1 and TRBJ2-7, with no clear D. This CDR3 spans 16 amino acids. The germline V gene has CDR1 DFQATT and CDR2 SNEGSKA (reference sequence). V was clipped by 0 bases and J by 0 bases, with 15 bases between them. The chain's CDR3 is CSARDVQAPYSYEQYF. The CDR3, as DNA: TGCAGTGCTAGAGATGTGCAAGCGCCCTACTCCTACGAGCAGTACTTC.

This clone has a count of ten or more. This chain links TRBV7-9 with TRBJ1-4; tentatively, D is TRBD1 (6 bases). The ends were cut back, 5 bases at V and 7 bases at J, with 14 bases in the middle. The CDR3 loop spans 14 amino acids. Per germline, CDR1 SEHNR and CDR2 FQNEAQ (reference sequence). CDR3 nucleotide sequence: TGTGCCAGCAGCGTCACGGGGGCAGGTGAAAAACTGTTTTTT. Amino acid sequence: CASSVTGAGEKLFF.

This clone was observed a few times. The chain employs TRBV2 and TRBJ2-7; the match to TRBD2 covers 9 bases. The CDR3 has 13 amino acids. The V segment lost 9 bases and the J segment 5 bases; nucleotides outside the gene matches: 8. Germline CDR1 reads SNHLY; CDR2 reads FYNNEI. CDR3 coding DNA: TGTGCCAGTAGTAGCGGGAGTGTAAACGAGCAGTACTTC. This encodes CASSSGSVNEQYF. Complete variable domain (other parts from reference TRBV2 and TRBJ2-7): EPEVTQTPSHQVTQMGQEVILRCVPISNHLYFYWYRQILGQKVEFLVSFYNNEISEKSEIFDDQFSVERPDGSNFTLKIRSTKLEDSAMYFCASSSGSVNEQYFGPGTRLTVT.